This is a list of T cell receptor beta chains from one sample in a study of T cells after somatic rescue of genetic block. Method: immunoSEQ multiplex PCR; TCRdb's copy keeps in-frame clones and lacks some. Among 12,000 or so clones listed, under 85% were seen once. Sequencing was performed on peripheral blood mononuclear cells (PBMCs). The receptor source for this set is a boy younger than 18. The CDR3 runs from the conserved cysteine through the conserved F or W. Fields, in order: V gene, J gene, clone size, D gene, CDR3 DNA, CDR3 protein. A D gene is named only where the DNA matches it firmly. Some rows have no size entry. The others give once, few or many, or a class for an expanded clone.

>TRBV12-5|TRBJ1-1|NA|TRBD1
TGTGCTAGTGGTCCCGGACAGGGGGCGAGGGCTTTCTTT
CASGPGQGARAFF
>TRBV4-2|TRBJ1-1|few|NA
TGTGCCAGCAGCCAGGGGTTGTACGGTGACACTGAAGCTTTCTTT
CASSQGLYGDTEAFF
>TRBV9|TRBJ2-2|NA|NA
TGTGCCAGCAGCCGGGCCTCGAACACCGGGGAGCTGTTTTTT
CASSRASNTGELFF
>TRBV9|TRBJ1-2|NA|NA
TGTGCCAGCAGCAAGGACCCTCAGGGCTACACCTTC
CASSKDPQGYTF
>TRBV4-3|TRBJ2-5|NA|TRBD2
TGCGCCAGCAGCCAAGGGGGACTACCTCAAGAGACCCAGTACTTC
CASSQGGLPQETQYF
>TRBV11-1|TRBJ1-3|NA|TRBD1
TGTGCCAGCAGCAGACGGACAGGCGGAAACACCATATATTTT
CASSRRTGGNTIYF
>TRBV28|TRBJ2-1|NA|NA
TGTGCCAGCAGTCCGCAGGGAGGCGATGAGCAGTTCTTC
CASSPQGGDEQFF
>TRBV7-8|TRBJ2-1|NA|NA
TGTGCCAGCAGCTTAACACGGAGGGCCCTAGACTACAATGAGCAGTTCTTC
CASSLTRRALDYNEQFF
>TRBV28|TRBJ2-5|NA|NA
TGTGCCAGCACCCACGACAAAGTAAGGTCAGAGACCCAGTACTTC
CASTHDKVRSETQYF
>TRBV5-4|TRBJ2-3|NA|TRBD2
TGTGCCAGCAGCTCGGGACTAGCGGGGAGCACAGATACGCAGTATTTT
CASSSGLAGSTDTQYF
>TRBV7-9|TRBJ2-7|NA|TRBD2
TGTGCCAGCAGCCCAAGCGGGACTAGCGGGAGGGACTACGAGCAGTACTTC
CASSPSGTSGRDYEQYF
>TRBV4-3|TRBJ2-3|few|NA
TGCGCCAGCAGCCTAGGTCGGGGGGATACGCAGTATTTT
CASSLGRGDTQYF
>TRBV5-5|TRBJ2-3|NA|TRBD2
TGTGCCAGCAGCTACCGTGACAGCAGAGGACTAGATCGCACAGATACGCAGTATTTT
CASSYRDSRGLDRTDTQYF
>TRBV4-3|TRBJ2-5|NA|NA
TGCGCCAGCAGCCAAGAGGGAGGCGGAATGGGAGAGACCCAGTACTTC
CASSQEGGGMGETQYF
>TRBV28|TRBJ2-5|few|NA
TGTGCCAGCAGTTTAGTGGGCCCCCGCGACCAGTACTTC
CASSLVGPRDQYF
>TRBV4-3|TRBJ2-3|NA|NA
TGCGCCAGCAGCCCCCACCCTCGGGACTCTGCGGATACGCAGTATTTT
CASSPHPRDSADTQYF
>TRBV6-5|TRBJ2-7|NA|NA
TGTGCCAGCACGCCCTTTCGAGGAATTCCCTACGAGCAGTACTTC
CASTPFRGIPYEQYF
>TRBV2|TRBJ2-7|NA|TRBD1
TGTGCCAGCAGTATGACAGGGAAAAGGTACGAGCAGTACTTC
CASSMTGKRYEQYF
>TRBV2|TRBJ1-5|NA|NA
TGTGCCAGCAGTGAAGCGGGGAAGAAATTCAATCAGCCCCAGCATTTT
CASSEAGKKFNQPQHF
>TRBV5-1|TRBJ2-4|NA|NA
TGCGCCAGCAGCTTGGCGACCGGGCCACTAAACATTCAGTACTTC
CASSLATGPLNIQYF
>TRBV5-1|TRBJ1-2|once|NA
TGCGCCAGCAGCTTGGCCCTAGGTTCGTATGGCTACACCTTC
CASSLALGSYGYTF
>TRBV7-2|TRBJ2-1|once|NA
TGTGCCAGCAGCTTAGCGCGGCGCCACAATGAGCAGTTCTTC
CASSLARRHNEQFF
>TRBV29-1|TRBJ2-7|NA|TRBD2
TGCAGCGTTGGTAGACTAGCGGGCGGGGAGCAGTACTTC
CSVGRLAGGEQYF
>TRBV5-3|TRBJ1-5|NA|NA
TGTGCCAGAAGCTTTGGGGCCCGCCCCAAAGGGTACGGCAATCAGCCCCAGCATTTT
CARSFGARPKGYGNQPQHF
>TRBV7-6|TRBJ2-1|NA|TRBD2
TGTGCCAGCAGCTTAGCGGGAGGGGGGTCTAGCGGGAGGGTAGGTGAGCAGTTCTTC
CASSLAGGGSSGRVGEQFF
>TRBV6-5|TRBJ2-1|NA|TRBD2
TGTGCCAGCAACCCGGGGGGGGGCCCTCAGTTCTTC
CASNPGGGPQFF
>TRBV27|TRBJ2-3|NA|NA
TGTGCCAGCAGTCCCACTAGTGATACGCAGTATTTT
CASSPTSDTQYF
>TRBV5-1|TRBJ1-6|NA|NA
TGCGCCAGCAGCTTCTCTACTGGATCTCCGGGGAATTCACCCCTCCACTTT
CASSFSTGSPGNSPLHF
>TRBV11-1|TRBJ2-3|NA|NA
TGTGCCAGCAGCATCGACCGGGGGGATACGCAGTATTTT
CASSIDRGDTQYF
>TRBV7-3|TRBJ2-5|NA|TRBD1
TGTGCCAGCAGCTTACTGCCAGGGGGCGTGGAAGAGCAGTACTTC
CASSLLPGGVEEQYF
>TRBV5-4|TRBJ2-5|few|TRBD2
TGTGCCAGCAGCCCCGGACTAGCGGGGGAGGAGACCCAGTACTTC
CASSPGLAGEETQYF
>TRBV28|TRBJ2-1|NA|TRBD2
TGTGCCAGCAGTTTACGTAACGGGAGGGCCTACAATGAGCAGTTCTTC
CASSLRNGRAYNEQFF
>TRBV7-3|TRBJ2-3|NA|TRBD2
TGTGCCAGCAGCTTCGGGGGGGCCACAGATACGCAGTATTTT
CASSFGGATDTQYF
>TRBV6-4|TRBJ2-3|NA|TRBD2
TGTGCCAGCCGTCGGGACTACAAGATCACAGATACGCAGTATTTT
CASRRDYKITDTQYF
>TRBV11-2|TRBJ2-5|once|TRBD2
TGTGCCAGCAGCGCCCGACTAGCGGGACAAGAGACCCAGTACTTC
CASSARLAGQETQYF
>TRBV7-3|TRBJ2-5|NA|NA
TGTGCCAGCAGCTTGATGGGTAGTCCCCAGGAGACCCAGTACTTC
CASSLMGSPQETQYF
>TRBV7-7|TRBJ1-4|NA|TRBD1
TGTGCCAGCAGCTCCTGGACAGGGGGTAATGAAAAACTGTTTTTT
CASSSWTGGNEKLFF
>TRBV4-3|TRBJ2-3|NA|TRBD2
TGCGCCAGCAGCCAAGACTCAGGGGTAGCGGGGTTGGATACGCAGTATTTT
CASSQDSGVAGLDTQYF
>TRBV19|TRBJ2-7|NA|TRBD2
TGTGCCAGTAGTATCGGCGGGGGGGACTTTCCCTACGAGCAGTACTTC
CASSIGGGDFPYEQYF
>TRBV7-9|TRBJ2-5|NA|NA
TGTGCCAGCAGCACCGGGGCTCAAGAGACCCAGTACTTC
CASSTGAQETQYF
>TRBV11-3|TRBJ1-1|NA|TRBD1
TGTGCCAGCAGAAAGACAGGGGCGGCTTTCTTT
CASRKTGAAFF
>TRBV2|TRBJ1-5|NA|NA
TGTGCCAGCAGCATCTGGAGGGATAATCAGCCCCAGCATTTT
CASSIWRDNQPQHF
>TRBV14|TRBJ1-1|NA|NA
TGTGCCAGCAGCAGAGTAACAGGGTGGACGACTGAAGCTTTCTTT
CASSRVTGWTTEAFF
>TRBV11-2|TRBJ1-4|NA|NA
TGTGCCAGCAGCTTAGGTCTGACCGGAGGAGAAAAACTGTTTTTT
CASSLGLTGGEKLFF
>TRBV7-8|TRBJ2-7|NA|TRBD1
TGTGCCAGCAGCCTAGGGAATCCGGGACAGGGTTACGAGCAGTACTTC
CASSLGNPGQGYEQYF